This T cell receptor beta chain was obtained from a study of T cells in tuberculosis. Trimming pared 4 bases from V and 0 bases from J, leaving 13 bases between. The CDR3 covers 15 residues. Germline CDR1 and CDR2: MGHDK and SYGVNS. Assay used: immunoSEQ multiplex PCR; TCRdb lists only in-frame clones, some missing. The sample lists just under 45,000 clones, approximately 94% occurring once. Sequencing was done on a sample of PBMCs. The genes are TRBV25-1 and TRBJ2-7; possibly TRBD1 for D (5 bases). This receptor was identified in a donor aged 5-35 years with latent tuberculosis or without tuberculosis infection. Some clones in this sample may be carry-over from other donors' samples. CDR3: CASSGGAESSYEQYF. The CDR3 DNA follows: TGTGCCAGCAGTGGTGGGGCGGAAAGCTCCTACGAGCAGTACTTC.